The TCR beta chain under discussion was sequenced for a study of T cell responses to AZD1222 COVID-19 vaccine. This CDR3 is built from 14 residues. Unmatched junction bases numbered 4, after V lost 4 bases and J lost 5 bases. Looked up from germline, CDR1 is MGHRA and CDR2 is YSYEKL. About this clone itself: Antigen specificity is unknown.

Study findings and constraints: Repertoire sampling was restricted to post-peak T cell response timepoints. Unmutated regions of variants are reportedly targeted by nearly half of spike-specific TCRs.

Sequencing used immunoSEQ multiplex PCR; TCRdb keeps in-frame clones, though not all of them. The data show about 100,000 clones, roughly 85% seen once. Sequencing was performed on peripheral blood, taken on day 0 of AZD1222 vaccination. This chain connects TRBV4-1 to TRBJ2-1; 8 bases line up with TRBD2. The receptor comes from an adult in good health. The chain's CDR3 is CASSPGLVNNEQFF. CDR3 nucleotides: TGCGCCAGCAGCCCGGGACTAGTCAACAATGAGCAGTTCTTC.